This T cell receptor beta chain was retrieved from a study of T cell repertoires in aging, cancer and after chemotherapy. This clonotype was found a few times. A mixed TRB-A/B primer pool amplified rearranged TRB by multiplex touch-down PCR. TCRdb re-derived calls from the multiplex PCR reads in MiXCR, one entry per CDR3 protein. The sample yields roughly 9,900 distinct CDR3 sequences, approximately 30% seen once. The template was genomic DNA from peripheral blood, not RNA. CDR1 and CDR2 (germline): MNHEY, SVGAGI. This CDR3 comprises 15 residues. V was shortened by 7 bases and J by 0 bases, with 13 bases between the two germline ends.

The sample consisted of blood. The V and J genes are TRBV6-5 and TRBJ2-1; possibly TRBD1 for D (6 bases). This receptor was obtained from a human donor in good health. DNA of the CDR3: TGTGCCAGCACCACAGGGTGGAGCTCCTACAATGAGCAGTTCTTC. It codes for CASTTGWSSYNEQFF.